This record concerns one T cell receptor beta chain sequence. Its antigen is not known. The CDR3 covers 17 residues. Trimming took off 4 bases at V and 2 bases at J, with 23 bases between the two ends. Germline-derived CDR1 and CDR2 are DFQATT and SNEGSKA (reference sequence). The entry originates in a study of CD8+CD57+ T cells in acquired aplastic anemia. Overall study: Mean DNA quantity obtained from sorted CD4+ and CD8+ cells was 3 to 4 ug.

According to the study, genomic DNA was the template for TCR beta VDJ and CDR3 profiling. TCRdb re-called the reads with MiXCR, one entry per CDR3 protein. The repertoire holds about 180,000 distinct CDR3 sequences, with just over 45% as singletons. Study-level points and caveats: CD8+ Simpson's diversity in patients was not significantly different from that in controls. The study identified roughly 29 CD8+ CDR3 sequences shared by patients and controls.

Sequencing was done on a sample of sorted CD4+, CD8+, or CD8+CD57+ T cells (not recorded which) from PBMCs. The sequence was obtained from a human donor in good health. This rearrangement joins TRBV20-1 to TRBJ2-5; a weak D match, TRBD2 (6 bases). The CDR3 protein is CSAKAVEGQRAQETQYF. In DNA, the CDR3 is TGCAGTGCTAAGGCTGTGGAGGGGCAGCGTGCGCAAGAGACCCAGTACTTC.